Below, 16 T cell receptor beta chains from the same sample are listed, as sequenced in a study of cytomegalovirus exposure and HLA in healthy donors. PCR involved 60 Vbeta and 13 Jbeta primers. TCRdb's table, derived via immunoSEQ multiplex PCR, lists solely in-frame clones and lacks some. This listing includes about 200,000 clones. Sequences were obtained from PBMCs. The origin of the receptors is a girl aged 2 to 10 in good health and CMV-seropositive.

The chain recombines TRBV2 with TRBJ2-1; 13 bases line up with TRBD2. Germline CDR1 reads SNHLY; CDR2 reads FYNNEI. After removal of 6 bases from V and 7 bases from J, the junction contained 6 bases not matched to a gene. CDR3 length equals 15 residues. CDR3 DNA sequence: TGTGCCAGCAGGCTGGGACTAGCGGGGTCAAATGAGCAGTTCTTC. It encodes CASRLGLAGSNEQFF.

The chain's CDR3 is CATSREAQRKYLLYNEQFF. DNA of the CDR3: TGTGCCACCAGCAGAGAAGCGCAGCGGAAATACCTTCTTTACAATGAGCAGTTCTTC. The chain recombines TRBV15 with TRBJ2-1; D is perhaps TRBD2 (5 bases). The CDR3 runs to 19 residues. Germline CDR1 and CDR2: LNHNV and YYDKDF (reference sequence). With 0 bases removed from V and 4 bases from J, the gap between germline ends came to 22 bases.

The chain joins TRBV5-1 to TRBJ2-1, with TRBD2 identical over 11 bases. This CDR3 is 15 amino acids long. After removal of 4 bases from V and 3 bases from J, the junction contained 3 bases not matched to a gene. The germline V gene encodes CDR1 SGHRS and CDR2 YFSETQ. CDR3 nucleotide sequence: TGCGCCAGCAGCGCCGGGACTAGCGGCTACAATGAGCAGTTCTTC. Amino acid sequence: CASSAGTSGYNEQFF.

The chain carries TRBV5-1 and TRBJ2-1, with a possible D match to TRBD2 (6 bases). The CDR3 is made up of 13 amino acids. The germline V and J ends were trimmed by 2 bases and 7 bases, with 10 bases remaining between them. CDR1 is SGHRS and CDR2 is YFSETQ in the germline V gene. The CDR3 is CASSFAEGNEQFF. The CDR3 nucleotides are TGCGCCAGCAGCTTCGCGGAGGGGAATGAGCAGTTCTTC. The whole variable domain, remainder taken from reference TRBV5-1 and TRBJ2-1, is KAGVTQTPRYLIKTRGQQVTLSCSPISGHRSVSWYQQTPGQGLQFLFEYFSETQRNKGNFPGRFSGRQFSNSRSEMNVSTLELGDSALYLCASSFAEGNEQFFGPGTRLTVL.

CDR3 sequence: CASSVGQDTDTQYF. As DNA, the CDR3 is TGCGCCAGCAGCGTGGGACAGGACACAGATACGCAGTATTTT. V usage is TRBV5-1 and J usage is TRBJ2-3; 8 bases are a match to TRBD1. CDR1 SGHRS and CDR2 YFSETQ come from the germline V gene. Unmatched junction bases numbered 3, after V lost 4 bases and J lost 2 bases. There are 14 residues in the CDR3. Together with reference TRBV5-1 and TRBJ2-3, the CDR3 gives the full variable domain: KAGVTQTPRYLIKTRGQQVTLSCSPISGHRSVSWYQQTPGQGLQFLFEYFSETQRNKGNFPGRFSGRQFSNSRSEMNVSTLELGDSALYLCASSVGQDTDTQYFGPGTRLTVL.

Remarks on this clone: The sample contains more than one DNA sequence encoding this CDR3. DNA for the CDR3: TGTGCCAGCAGCTTGGTTTTTTCGACTAGCGCCCATACAGATACGCAGTATTTT. Protein: CASSLVFSTSAHTDTQYF. The gene calls are TRBV5-6 and TRBJ2-3; TRBD2 matches 8 bases. Germline CDR1 is SGHDT and CDR2 is YYEEEE. The J segment lost 3 bases and the V segment lost 0 bases, leaving 12 bases of the junction unmatched. The CDR3 sequence is 18 residues long.

V is TRBV10-2 and J is TRBJ2-6; D not resolved. The CDR3 length is 16 residues. From germline, CDR1 is WSHSY and CDR2 SAAADI. V lost 2 bases and J 0 bases, leaving 8 bases between the germline ends. The CDR3 DNA follows: TGCGCCAGCAGTGAGAGCAGGCCCTCTGGGGCCAACGTCCTGACTTTC. Translating gives CASSESRPSGANVLTF.

The chain joins TRBV15 to TRBJ2-5, with TRBD2 matching 11 bases. The V segment lost 0 bases and the J segment 3 bases; nucleotides outside the gene matches: 3. Germline values: CDR1 LNHNV, CDR2 YYDKDF (reference sequence). The CDR3 is 16 amino acids. CDR3 sequence reads: CATSRDQLAGEETQYF. The CDR3 bases are TGTGCCACCAGCAGAGATCAACTAGCGGGAGAAGAGACCCAGTACTTC.

The rearrangement uses TRBV7-8 and TRBJ1-2, with D possibly matching TRBD1 (6 bases). The CDR3 has 17 amino acids. With 1 base removed from V and 7 bases from J, the gap between germline ends came to 22 bases. Germline CDR1 SGHVS, CDR2 FQNEAQ. The CDR3 protein is CASSLGQVYRASFGYTF. In DNA, the CDR3 is TGTGCCAGCAGCTTAGGTCAGGTGTACAGGGCATCCTTTGGCTACACCTTC.

The V call is TRBV14, the J call TRBJ2-7, with unresolved D. Trimming pared 4 bases from V and 9 bases from J, leaving 19 bases between. The CDR3 has 14 residues. Germline lookup yields CDR1 SGHDN and CDR2 FVKESK. The DNA of the CDR3 is TGTGCCAGCAGCCCGCGGTCTTACGCAACCGGGCAGTACTTC. Protein sequence: CASSPRSYATGQYF.

The V call is TRBV7-9, the J call TRBJ2-7, with TRBD2 identical over 14 bases. The J segment lost 9 bases and the V segment lost 5 bases, leaving 9 bases of the junction unmatched. This CDR3 has 15 amino acids. Germline lookup yields CDR1 SEHNR and CDR2 FQNEAQ (reference sequence). For the CDR3, the DNA is TGTGCCAGCAGCAACCCGGGACTAGCGGGAGATGCGCAGTACTTC. It translates to CASSNPGLAGDAQYF.

The rearrangement joins TRBV19 to TRBJ2-1; 14 positions match TRBD2. The germline CDR1 and CDR2 sequences are LNHDA and SQIVND (reference sequence). The V gene end was trimmed by 5 bases and the J gene end by 8 bases; junction bases not matched to a gene: 8. The CDR3 extends over 16 amino acids. CDR3 region: CASSSGLAGGIDEQFF. DNA for the CDR3: TGTGCCAGTAGTTCTGGACTAGCGGGAGGTATCGATGAGCAGTTCTTC.

V usage is TRBV9 and J usage is TRBJ2-7; 9 nucleotides align to TRBD1. The CDR3 loop spans 16 amino acids. J lost 4 bases, V lost 0 bases, and 8 bases had no gene match. Germline assignment: CDR1 SGDLS and CDR2 YYNGEE. DNA of the CDR3: TGTGCCAGCAGCGTAGACCTGGACAGGGGCTTGTACGAGCAGTACTTC. Its protein is CASSVDLDRGLYEQYF.

The chain uses TRBV7-9 and TRBJ2-6; D may be TRBD1 (6 bases). V dropped 5 bases and J dropped 4 bases, with 12 bases sitting between them. CDR3 size: 15 residues. Germline V gene sequence: CDR1 SEHNR, CDR2 FQNEAQ (reference sequence). CDR3: CASSPNRVGANVLTF. The CDR3 DNA reads TGTGCCAGCAGCCCAAACAGGGTAGGGGCCAACGTCCTGACTTTC.

V gene TRBV27 combines with J gene TRBJ2-3; D may be TRBD2 (5 bases). CDR1 is MNHEY, CDR2 SMNVEV, per germline (reference sequence). Trimming cost V 6 bases and J 1 base, with 14 bases left between them. This CDR3 is built from 15 residues. The chain's CDR3 is CASSKWETGTDTQYF. The CDR3 DNA reads as TGTGCCAGCAGCAAATGGGAGACTGGCACAGATACGCAGTATTTT.

This sequence joins TRBV5-4 and TRBJ2-5; 7 bases are a match to TRBD2. CDR3 length: 16 residues. V shed 0 bases, J shed 7 bases, and the junction held 12 bases outside the gene matches. Germline V lookup: CDR1 SGHNT, CDR2 YYREEE (reference sequence). This chain's CDR3 is CASSLASLAAGGTQYF. In DNA form, the CDR3 reads TGTGCCAGCAGCTTGGCCTCCCTAGCGGCTGGGGGGACCCAGTACTTC. Combining the CDR3 with reference TRBV5-4 and TRBJ2-5 gives the whole variable domain ETGVTQSPTHLIKTRGQQVTLRCSSQSGHNTVSWYQQALGQGPQFIFQYYREEENGRGNFPPRFSGLQFPNYSSELNVNALELDDSALYLCASSLASLAAGGTQYFGPGTRLLVL.